This TCR beta chain appears in the sequencing data of a study of blood T cell repertoires in COVID-19. About the research overall: PBMCs, B-cell-depleted T cells, or T cells were the source of the cDNA or gDNA that made up the material.

The table came from immunoSEQ multiplex PCR; TCRdb's copy has only in-frame clones and leaves some out. The sample carries about 190,000 clones, about 88% recorded once. This CDR3 region has 13 residues. The junction had 5 bases not matched to a gene; V was cut back by 10 bases and J by 4 bases. Germline V CDR1 and CDR2: ENHRY, SYGVKD. The rearrangement uses TRBV10-3 and TRBJ2-2; the match to TRBD2 covers 8 bases. The origin of this receptor is a man aged 30 to 45 with active or convalescent COVID-19. The sample consisted of peripheral blood. In DNA, the CDR3 is TGTGCCACCCGAAGCGGGGGCACCGGGGAGCTGTTTTTT. Its translation is CATRSGGTGELFF.